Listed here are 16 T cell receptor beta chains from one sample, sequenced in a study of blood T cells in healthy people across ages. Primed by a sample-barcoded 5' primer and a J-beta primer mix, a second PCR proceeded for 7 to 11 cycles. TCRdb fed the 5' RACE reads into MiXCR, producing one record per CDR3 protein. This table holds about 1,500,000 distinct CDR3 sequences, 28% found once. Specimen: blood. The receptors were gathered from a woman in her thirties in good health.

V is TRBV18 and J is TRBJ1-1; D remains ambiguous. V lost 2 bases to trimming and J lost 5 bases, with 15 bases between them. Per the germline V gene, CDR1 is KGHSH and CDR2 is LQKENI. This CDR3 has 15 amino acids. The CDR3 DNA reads TGTGCCAGCTCACCAATTGCGTCCCGGGAAACTGAAGCTTTCTTT. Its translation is CASSPIASRETEAFF.

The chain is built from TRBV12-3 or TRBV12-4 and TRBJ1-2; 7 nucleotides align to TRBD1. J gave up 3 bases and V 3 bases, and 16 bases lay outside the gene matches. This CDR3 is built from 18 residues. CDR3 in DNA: TGTGCCAGCAGTTTTGACCTTGGCCCTAGGGGGCGCGACTATGGCTACACCTTC. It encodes CASSFDLGPRGRDYGYTF.

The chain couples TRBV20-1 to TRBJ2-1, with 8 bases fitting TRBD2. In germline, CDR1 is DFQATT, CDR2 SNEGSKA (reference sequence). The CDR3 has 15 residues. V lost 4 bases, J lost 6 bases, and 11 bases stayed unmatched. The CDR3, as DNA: TGCAGTGCTACCTCCTCGGGACTAGTAGGCAATGAGCAGTTCTTC. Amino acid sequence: CSATSSGLVGNEQFF.

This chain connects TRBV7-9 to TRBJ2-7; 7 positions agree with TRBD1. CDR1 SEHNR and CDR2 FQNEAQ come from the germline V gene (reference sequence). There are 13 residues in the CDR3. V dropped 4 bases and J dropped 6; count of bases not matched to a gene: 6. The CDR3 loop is CASSSTGVAEQYF. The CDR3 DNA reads TGTGCCAGCAGCTCTACAGGGGTAGCCGAGCAGTACTTC.

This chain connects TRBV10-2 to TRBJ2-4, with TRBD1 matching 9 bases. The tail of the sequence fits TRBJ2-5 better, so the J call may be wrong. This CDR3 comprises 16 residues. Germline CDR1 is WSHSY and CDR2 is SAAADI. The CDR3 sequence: CASSERGTGLLGTQYF. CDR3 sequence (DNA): TGCGCCAGCAGTGAAAGAGGGACAGGGCTTCTGGGGACCCAGTACTTC.

The CDR3 DNA is TGCGCCAGCAGCCCCTCCCCCACCGGGAGTCTCTACGAGCAGTACTTC. This gives the protein CASSPSPTGSLYEQYF. The genes are TRBV5-1 and TRBJ2-7; a possible D gene is TRBD2 (6 bases). The germline V gene encodes CDR1 SGHRS and CDR2 YFSETQ. Deletions cut 4 bases from V and 3 bases from J, with 20 bases between. The CDR3 consists of 16 residues.

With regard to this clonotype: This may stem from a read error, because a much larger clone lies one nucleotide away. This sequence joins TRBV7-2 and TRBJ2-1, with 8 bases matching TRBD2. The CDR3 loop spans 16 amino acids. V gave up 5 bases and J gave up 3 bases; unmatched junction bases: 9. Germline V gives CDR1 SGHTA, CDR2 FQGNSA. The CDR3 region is CASSPWLAGFYNEQFF. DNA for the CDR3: TGTGCCAGCAGCCCTTGGCTAGCGGGCTTCTACAATGAGCAGTTCTTC.

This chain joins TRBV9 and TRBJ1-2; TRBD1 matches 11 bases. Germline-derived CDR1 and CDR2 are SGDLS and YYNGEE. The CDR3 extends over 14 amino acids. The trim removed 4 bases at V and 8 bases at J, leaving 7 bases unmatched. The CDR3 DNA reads TGTGCCAGCAGCCCTGGACAGGGGGCACAAGGCTACACCTTC. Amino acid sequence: CASSPGQGAQGYTF.

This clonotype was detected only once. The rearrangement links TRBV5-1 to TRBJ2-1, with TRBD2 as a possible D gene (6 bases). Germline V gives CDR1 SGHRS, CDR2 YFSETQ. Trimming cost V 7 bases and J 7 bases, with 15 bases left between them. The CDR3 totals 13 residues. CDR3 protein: CASSEGLGNEQFF. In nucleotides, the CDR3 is TGCGCCAGCTCGGAGGGGCTTGGGAATGAGCAGTTCTTC.

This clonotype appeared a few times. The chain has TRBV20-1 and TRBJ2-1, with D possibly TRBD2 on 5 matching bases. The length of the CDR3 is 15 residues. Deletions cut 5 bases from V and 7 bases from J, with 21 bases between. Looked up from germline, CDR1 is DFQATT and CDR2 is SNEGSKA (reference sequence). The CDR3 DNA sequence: TGCAGTGCTGCCTCCGGGCGGGTCGTTTCAAATGAGCAGTTCTTC. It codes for CSAASGRVVSNEQFF.

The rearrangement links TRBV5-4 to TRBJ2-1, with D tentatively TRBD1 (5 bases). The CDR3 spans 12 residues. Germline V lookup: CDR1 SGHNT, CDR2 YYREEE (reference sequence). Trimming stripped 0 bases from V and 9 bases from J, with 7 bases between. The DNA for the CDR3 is TGTGCCAGCAGCTTGGGACAGCCTGAGCAGTTCTTC. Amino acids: CASSLGQPEQFF.

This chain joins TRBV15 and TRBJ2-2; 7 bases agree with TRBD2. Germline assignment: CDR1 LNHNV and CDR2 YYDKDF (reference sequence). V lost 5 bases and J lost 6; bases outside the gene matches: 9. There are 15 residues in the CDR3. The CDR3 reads CATSLGGTSPGELFF. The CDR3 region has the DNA TGTGCCACCAGCCTGGGGGGGACGAGTCCCGGGGAGCTGTTTTTT.

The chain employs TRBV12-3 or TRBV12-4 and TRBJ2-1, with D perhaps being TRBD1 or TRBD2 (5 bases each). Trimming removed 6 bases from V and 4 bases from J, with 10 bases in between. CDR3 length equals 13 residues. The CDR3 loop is CASRKGPYNEQFF. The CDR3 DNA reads TGTGCCAGCAGAAAGGGACCGTACAATGAGCAGTTCTTC.

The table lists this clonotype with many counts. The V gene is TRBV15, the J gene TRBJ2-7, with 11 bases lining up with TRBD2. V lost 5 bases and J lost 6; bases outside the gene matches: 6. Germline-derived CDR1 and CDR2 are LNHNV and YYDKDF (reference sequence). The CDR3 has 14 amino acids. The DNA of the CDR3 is TGTGCCACCAGCGGCCAGACTAGCGGGACCGAGCAGTACTTC. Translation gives CATSGQTSGTEQYF.

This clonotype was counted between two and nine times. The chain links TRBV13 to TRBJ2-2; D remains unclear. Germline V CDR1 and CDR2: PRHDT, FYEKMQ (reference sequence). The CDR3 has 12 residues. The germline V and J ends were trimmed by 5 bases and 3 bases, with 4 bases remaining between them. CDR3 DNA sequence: TGTGCCAGCAGCCAGGACACCGGGGAGCTGTTTTTT. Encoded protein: CASSQDTGELFF.

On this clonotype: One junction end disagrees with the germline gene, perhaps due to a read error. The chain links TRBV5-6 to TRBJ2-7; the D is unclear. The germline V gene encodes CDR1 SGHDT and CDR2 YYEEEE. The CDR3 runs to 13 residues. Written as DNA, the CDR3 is TGTGCCAGCAGCTTGATCGCCTCCTACGAGCGGTACTTC. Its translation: CASSLIASYERYF. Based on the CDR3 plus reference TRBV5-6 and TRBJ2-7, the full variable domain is DAGVTQSPTHLIKTRGQQVTLRCSPKSGHDTVSWYQQALGQGPQFIFQYYEEEERQRGNFPDRFSGHQFPNYSSELNVNALLLGDSALYLCASSLIASYERYFGPGTRLTVT.